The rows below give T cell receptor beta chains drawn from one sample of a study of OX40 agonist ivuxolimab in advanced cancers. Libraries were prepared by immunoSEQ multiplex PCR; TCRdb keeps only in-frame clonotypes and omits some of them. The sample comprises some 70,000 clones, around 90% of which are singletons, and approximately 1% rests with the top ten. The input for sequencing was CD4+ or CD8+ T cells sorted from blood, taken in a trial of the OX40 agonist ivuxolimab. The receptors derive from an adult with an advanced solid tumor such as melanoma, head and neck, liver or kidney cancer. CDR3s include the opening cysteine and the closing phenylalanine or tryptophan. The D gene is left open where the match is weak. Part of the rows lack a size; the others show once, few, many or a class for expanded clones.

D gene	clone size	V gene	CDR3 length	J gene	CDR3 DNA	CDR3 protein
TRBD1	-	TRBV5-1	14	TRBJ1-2	TGCGCCAGCAGCTTAGAGTGGACAGGGGGCGGCTACACCTTC	CASSLEWTGGGYTF
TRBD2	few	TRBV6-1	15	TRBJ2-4	TGTGCCAGCAGTGGAGGGGCGGGGGGCAAAAACATTCAGTACTTC	CASSGGAGGKNIQYF
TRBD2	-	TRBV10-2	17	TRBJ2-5	TGCGCCAGCGCGCTAGGGACTAGCGGGGGGGCGGAAGAGACCCAGTACTTC	CASALGTSGGAEETQYF
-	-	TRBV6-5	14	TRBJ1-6	TGTGCCAGCAGTTACTCTGGGGGAAGCTCACCCCTCCACTTT	CASSYSGGSSPLHF
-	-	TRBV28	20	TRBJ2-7	TGTGCCACCGCCGCCCTCGGGATAGGGGACATCAATATCCCCTCCTACGAGCAGTACTTC	CATAALGIGDINIPSYEQYF
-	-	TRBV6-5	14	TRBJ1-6	TGTGCCACCCCCGCTACAGCCCTTAATTCACCCCTCCACTTT	CATPATALNSPLHF
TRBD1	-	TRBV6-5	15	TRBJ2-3	TGTGCCAGCAGAATACAGGGGGGACGCACAGATACGCAGTATTTT	CASRIQGGRTDTQYF
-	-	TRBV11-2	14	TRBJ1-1	TGTGCCAGCAGCCTTGAAGACATCGACACTGAAGCTTTCTTT	CASSLEDIDTEAFF
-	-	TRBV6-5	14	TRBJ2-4	TGTGCCAGCAGCCCCGATCGGACAGTTTTTTTGAAGTACTTC	CASSPDRTVFLKYF
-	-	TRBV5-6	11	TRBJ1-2	TGTGCCAGCAGCTTGGGGGTGAGCTACACCTTC	CASSLGVSYTF
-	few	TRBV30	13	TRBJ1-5	TGTGCCTGGACCTCCTCTAACAATCAGCCCCAGCATTTT	CAWTSSNNQPQHF
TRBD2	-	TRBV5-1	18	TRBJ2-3	TGCGCCAGCAGCTTGGGGTCTAGCGGGGGCCTTAGCACAGATACGCAGTATTTT	CASSLGSSGGLSTDTQYF
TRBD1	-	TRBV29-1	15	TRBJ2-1	TGCAGCGTTTGGGCAGGGGGCTATGACGACAATGAGCAGTTCTTC	CSVWAGGYDDNEQFF
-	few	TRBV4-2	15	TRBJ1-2	TGTGCCAGCAGCCAAGATGACCGCGGAGGTCGCGGCTACACCTTC	CASSQDDRGGRGYTF
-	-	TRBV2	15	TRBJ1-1	TGTGCCAGCACCACAGGAATACGCATGAACACTGAAGCTTTCTTT	CASTTGIRMNTEAFF
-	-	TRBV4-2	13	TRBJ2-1	TGTGCCAGCAGCCAAAGTGAATACAATGAGCAGTTCTTC	CASSQSEYNEQFF
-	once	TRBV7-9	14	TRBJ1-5	TGTGCCAGCAGCTTAGACGACCAAGATCAGCCCCAGCATTTT	CASSLDDQDQPQHF
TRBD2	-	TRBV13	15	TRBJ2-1	TGTGCCAGCAGCACTACCGGGACTAGGGTCAATGAGCAGTTCTTC	CASSTTGTRVNEQFF
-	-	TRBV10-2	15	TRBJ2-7	TGCGCCAGCAGTGATCCTCTTCCGGGGGCCTACGAGCAGTACTTC	CASSDPLPGAYEQYF
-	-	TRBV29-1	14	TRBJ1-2	TGCAGCGTTGAAGGGAAGCAAGGACTCTATGGCTACACCTTC	CSVEGKQGLYGYTF
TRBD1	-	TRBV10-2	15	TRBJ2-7	TGCGCCAGCAGCGACGGACAGGGGAGCTCCTACGAGCAGTACTTC	CASSDGQGSSYEQYF
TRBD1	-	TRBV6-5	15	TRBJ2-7	TGTGCCAGCAGAAGGTGGGACAGGGGTTCCTACGAGCAGTACTTC	CASRRWDRGSYEQYF